These 29 T cell receptor beta chains share one sample of origin, sequenced in a study of blood T cells in healthy people across ages. A second PCR of about 7 to 12 cycles used a sample-barcoded 5' primer and a J-beta primer mix. TCRdb itself ran the 5' RACE reads through MiXCR, one entry per CDR3 protein. This sample carries roughly 830,000 distinct CDR3 sequences, 55% to 65% of them seen once, and the ten largest clones take about a quarter. Sequenced material: blood. Receptor source: a man aged 25-40 years in good health.

V gene TRBV6-7 combines with J gene TRBJ2-7; D is unresolved. The tail of the sequence fits TRBJ2-5 better, so the J call may be wrong. TRBV6-7 carries the ORF label, with uncertain function. This CDR3 is 12 amino acids long. The CDR3 DNA is TGTGCCAGCATAGACGGTCCGGGGACCCAGTACTTC. Residues: CASIDGPGTQYF.

This chain joins TRBV19 and TRBJ2-7; the D gene is possibly TRBD1 (6 bases). From germline, CDR1 is LNHDA and CDR2 SQIVND (reference sequence). This CDR3 is 15 amino acids long. V was shortened by 5 bases and J by 3 bases, with 17 bases between the two germline ends. The CDR3: CASSQSGTSNYEQYF. CDR3 DNA sequence: TGTGCCAGTAGTCAATCCGGGACAAGCAACTACGAGCAGTACTTC.

The V call is TRBV10-3, the J call TRBJ2-1; the D gene is possibly TRBD2 (6 bases). Germline CDR1 reads ENHRY; CDR2 reads SYGVKD. Trimming took off 6 bases at V and 13 bases at J, with 19 bases between the two ends. This CDR3 has 13 amino acids. CDR3 sequence: CAISPRERETQFF. The CDR3 nucleotides are TGTGCCATCAGCCCTCGGGAGCGAGAGACCCAGTTCTTC.

This clonotype was counted a single time. This sequence joins TRBV6-4 and TRBJ2-1; TRBD2 matches at 12 bases. V gave up 5 bases and J gave up 5 bases; unmatched junction bases: 7. The germline CDR1 and CDR2 sequences are MRHNA and SNTAGT. The CDR3 consists of 16 residues. The CDR3 DNA reads TGTGCCAGCAGTACCAAGTGGACTAGCGGGGACAATGAGCAGTTCTTC. This sequence encodes CASSTKWTSGDNEQFF.

The genes are TRBV29-1 and TRBJ2-5; 10 positions agree with TRBD2. This CDR3 region has 14 residues. Per germline, CDR1 SQVTM and CDR2 ANQGSEA. The ends lost 4 bases at V and 2 bases at J; junction bases unmatched: 4. In nucleotides, the CDR3 is TGCAGCGTTGCTCTAGCGGGGGTTCAAGAGACCCAGTACTTC. Its protein product is CSVALAGVQETQYF.

The V call is TRBV4-3, the J call TRBJ1-3; the D gene is possibly TRBD1 (6 bases). CDR1 and CDR2 (germline): LGHNA, YSLEER. V was shortened by 1 base and J by 6 bases, with 7 bases between the two germline ends. This CDR3 is built from 13 residues. CDR3 sequence: CASSQVGANTIYF. The CDR3 coding sequence is TGCGCCAGCAGCCAAGTGGGGGCAAACACCATATATTTT.

This clonotype came up a few times. The CDR3 is CASSRQAGGGPDTQYF. The DNA for the CDR3 is TGTGCCAGCAGTCGCCAGGCGGGAGGGGGCCCAGATACGCAGTATTTT. The rearrangement joins TRBV28 to TRBJ2-3, with 9 bases lining up with TRBD2. J lost 4 bases, V lost 5 bases, and 10 bases had no gene match. CDR3 length equals 16 residues. Germline loops: CDR1 MDHEN, CDR2 SYDVKM.

Points on this clonotype: Germline is not matched at one junction end, which may reflect a read error. The chain couples TRBV5-6 to TRBJ2-7; no definite D call. In germline, CDR1 is SGHDT, CDR2 YYEEEE. This CDR3 comprises 12 residues. CDR3 DNA sequence: TGTGCCAGCAGCTTGGCGTTCTACGAGCAGCACTTC. Translation: CASSLAFYEQHF.

A few counts support this clonotype. This chain uses TRBV2 with TRBJ2-7; unclear D gene. The ends were cut back, 8 bases at V and 3 bases at J, with 14 bases in the middle. The CDR3 spans 13 residues. From germline, CDR1 is SNHLY and CDR2 FYNNEI. The CDR3 region is CASEETAYYEQYF. The CDR3 DNA follows: TGTGCCAGCGAGGAAACAGCCTACTACGAGCAGTACTTC.

In this sample, this clonotype turned up a few times. The gene calls are TRBV9 and TRBJ2-1, with D perhaps matching TRBD1 or TRBD2 (5 bases each). Germline values: CDR1 SGDLS, CDR2 YYNGEE. Trimming took 3 bases from V and 9 from J, leaving 16 bases between them. The CDR3 has 14 residues. DNA of the CDR3: TGTGCCAGCAGCGACGGGACCATCTACGGTGAGCAGTTCTTC. This gives the protein CASSDGTIYGEQFF.

The chain employs TRBV4-3 and TRBJ2-6; a weak D match, TRBD1 (6 bases). Trimming shortened V by 6 bases and J by 0 bases, and 12 bases separated the two germline ends. This CDR3 region has 16 residues. The germline V gene encodes CDR1 LGHNA and CDR2 YSLEER. The CDR3 nucleotides are TGCGCCAGCAGACGCACAGGGATCTCTGGGGCCAACGTCCTGACTTTC. Amino acid sequence: CASRRTGISGANVLTF.

On this clonotype: Sequence at one end of the junction differs from germline and may be a read error. CDR3 sequence reads: CSAAGRENYERYF. The CDR3 coding sequence is TGCAGCGCCGCCGGCAGGGAGAACTACGAGCGGTACTTC. V is TRBV29-1 and J is TRBJ2-7; D tentatively fits TRBD1 or TRBD2 (5 bases each). The CDR3 loop spans 13 amino acids. Germline V gene lookup returns CDR1 SQVTM and CDR2 ANQGSEA.

J is TRBJ2-5 and V is TRBV6-5, with 12 bases aligning to TRBD1. The CDR3 is 18 residues long. Trimming cost V 2 bases and J 5 bases; bases outside gene matches: 12. Germline V gene lookup returns CDR1 MNHEY and CDR2 SVGAGI. CDR3 DNA: TGTGCCAGCAGTTACACCTATCCGGGACAGGGGGCAGGGGAGACCCAGTACTTC. Protein sequence: CASSYTYPGQGAGETQYF.

The V and J genes are TRBV4-3 and TRBJ2-1, with D possibly being TRBD1 or TRBD2 (6 bases each). CDR1 is LGHNA, CDR2 YSLEER, per germline. The V gene lost 0 bases and the J gene lost 7 bases, with 16 bases spanning the gap. This CDR3 spans 16 amino acids. The CDR3 reads CASSQDTGAPNNEQFF. CDR3 bases: TGCGCCAGCAGCCAAGATACGGGGGCGCCGAATAATGAGCAGTTCTTC.

The chain is built from TRBV19 and TRBJ1-5; D call uncertain. The V end was cut by 5 bases, the J end by 3 bases, with 8 bases between. Germline V gene data show CDR1 as LNHDA and CDR2 as SQIVND (reference sequence). The CDR3 spans 13 residues. DNA for the CDR3: TGTGCCAGTAGTCAGTCAGCCAATCAGCCCCAGCATTTT. Protein: CASSQSANQPQHF.

The chain uses TRBV11-2 and TRBJ2-1; a weak D match, TRBD1 (5 bases). CDR1 SGHAT and CDR2 FQNNGV come from the germline V gene. V was trimmed by 1 base and J by 9 bases, leaving 16 bases between them. The CDR3 loop spans 15 amino acids. As DNA, the CDR3 is TGTGCCAGCAGCTTAGCCTACAGCCAAAGGGGTGAGCAGTTCTTC. Its protein is CASSLAYSQRGEQFF.

The chain links TRBV5-5 to TRBJ2-7, with 8 bases identical to TRBD1. The J call may be faulty, since TRBJ2-5 better matches the DNA end. The CDR3 has 16 residues. Germline assignment: CDR1 SGHKS and CDR2 YYEKEE (reference sequence). CDR3 nucleotides: TGTGCCAGCAGCCCCCCCGGTTCAGGGGGCAGGGAGACCCAGTACTTC. Protein sequence: CASSPPGSGGRETQYF.

The chain couples TRBV27 to TRBJ2-5; 8 nucleotides line up with TRBD1. The CDR3 covers 15 residues. J gave up 5 bases and V 3 bases, and 8 bases lay outside the gene matches. The germline CDR1 and CDR2 sequences are MNHEY and SMNVEV (reference sequence). CDR3 sequence: CASSFVGQGRETQYF. CDR3 sequence (DNA): TGTGCCAGCAGTTTCGTAGGACAGGGAAGGGAGACCCAGTACTTC.

The chain has TRBV28 and TRBJ2-7; TRBD1 matches 7 bases. The CDR3 spans 15 residues. CDR1 is MDHEN and CDR2 is SYDVKM in the germline V gene. J gave up 2 bases and V 3 bases, and 7 bases lay outside the gene matches. CDR3 in DNA: TGTGCCAGCAGTTTTTCAAGGGACAGTACCTACGAGCAGTACTTC. This translates into CASSFSRDSTYEQYF.

V usage is TRBV7-2 and J usage is TRBJ2-2; 14 bases line up with TRBD2. This CDR3 is built from 16 residues. The germline CDR1 and CDR2 sequences are SGHTA and FQGNSA. The trim removed 8 bases at V and 6 bases at J, leaving 8 bases unmatched. The CDR3 region is CASWATSGGASGELFF. The CDR3 DNA reads TGTGCCAGCTGGGCGACTAGCGGGGGGGCATCCGGGGAGCTGTTTTTT.

This clonotype was recorded once. V and J are TRBV12-3 or TRBV12-4 and TRBJ1-4; 9 positions agree with TRBD1. V lost 7 bases to trimming and J lost 5 bases; unmatched junction nucleotides: 5. The CDR3 has 14 amino acids. The CDR3 region is CASIQTGGNEKLFF. The DNA of the CDR3 is TGTGCCAGCATCCAGACAGGGGGAAATGAAAAACTGTTTTTT.

This clonotype has a handful of counts. A much larger clone lies one base from this, so it may be a read error. The J gene is TRBJ2-7, the V gene TRBV20-1; D call uncertain. The germline V gene encodes CDR1 DFQATT and CDR2 SNEGSKA (reference sequence). The CDR3 length is 11 residues. Trimming shortened V by 0 bases and J by 3 bases, and 3 bases separated the two germline ends. Here the CDR3 reads CSARDYYEQYF. The CDR3 DNA follows: TGCAGTGCTAGAGATTACTACGAGCAGTACTTC.

The rearrangement uses TRBV7-3 and TRBJ1-6; D unclear. V shed 2 bases and J shed 11 bases, with 13 bases lying between them. The V gene's germline CDR1 is SGHTA and CDR2 FQGTGA. The CDR3 contains 14 residues. Here the CDR3 reads CASSLAGSEAPLHF. CDR3 in DNA: TGTGCCAGCAGCTTAGCGGGCTCGGAGGCACCCCTCCACTTT.

This sequence joins TRBV7-2 and TRBJ2-5; D is unresolved. The V end was cut by 3 bases, the J end by 2 bases, with 10 bases between. This CDR3 has 14 residues. The germline gives CDR1 SGHTA, CDR2 FQGNSA. The CDR3 DNA reads as TGTGCCAGCAGCTTTCAGTTTGCGCAAGAGACCCAGTACTTC. Protein sequence: CASSFQFAQETQYF. Combining the CDR3 with reference TRBV7-2 and TRBJ2-5 gives the whole variable domain GAGVSQSPSNKVTEKGKDVELRCDPISGHTALYWYRQSLGQGLEFLIYFQGNSAPDKSGLPSDRFSAERTGGSVSTLTIQRTQQEDSAVYLCASSFQFAQETQYFGPGTRLLVL.

V and J are TRBV28 and TRBJ2-3, with unresolved D. The germline V gene has CDR1 MDHEN and CDR2 SYDVKM. The V gene lost 6 bases and the J gene lost 5 bases, with 9 bases spanning the gap. The CDR3 runs 12 residues. The CDR3 coding sequence is TGTGCCAGCAGCTCCCCTTTAGATACGCAGTATTTT. This encodes CASSSPLDTQYF.

This clonotype was detected only once. The chain recombines TRBV20-1 with TRBJ2-1, with D possibly being TRBD1 or TRBD2 (5 bases each). The CDR3 consists of 13 residues. V was pared by 3 bases and J by 5 bases, with 11 bases between. Germline V gives CDR1 DFQATT, CDR2 SNEGSKA (reference sequence). Here the CDR3 reads CSASRDANNEQFF. DNA for the CDR3: TGCAGTGCTAGTAGGGACGCGAACAATGAGCAGTTCTTC.

For the CDR3, the DNA is TGTGCCAGCAGCGCCCGAACCGGGGGGCCCAATGAGCAGTTCTTC. This codes for CASSARTGGPNEQFF. The rearrangement links TRBV7-2 to TRBJ2-1; D possibly corresponds to TRBD2 (7 bases). Trimming stripped 5 bases from V and 6 bases from J, with 17 bases between. Germline V lookup: CDR1 SGHTA, CDR2 FQGNSA. This CDR3 region has 15 residues. Full variable domain (outside the CDR3, taken from reference TRBV7-2 and TRBJ2-1): GAGVSQSPSNKVTEKGKDVELRCDPISGHTALYWYRQSLGQGLEFLIYFQGNSAPDKSGLPSDRFSAERTGGSVSTLTIQRTQQEDSAVYLCASSARTGGPNEQFFGPGTRLTVL.

This clonotype was found a few times. V gene TRBV29-1 combines with J gene TRBJ2-2; the D gene is possibly TRBD1 (5 bases). Trimming removed 0 bases at V and 4 bases at J, with 12 bases between. This CDR3 has 15 residues. Germline V gene lookup returns CDR1 SQVTM and CDR2 ANQGSEA. CDR3 in amino acids: CSVEEQGRGTGELFF. The CDR3 coding sequence is TGCAGCGTTGAAGAGCAGGGTCGCGGCACCGGGGAGCTGTTTTTT.

The rearrangement joins TRBV29-1 to TRBJ1-2, with TRBD1 matching 7 bases. The junction had 9 bases not matched to a gene; V was cut back by 6 bases and J by 8 bases. Per the germline V gene, CDR1 is SQVTM and CDR2 is ANQGSEA. CDR3 length: 12 residues. Written as DNA, the CDR3 is TGCAGCGTCACTGACAGGGCGGCGGGCTACACCTTC. Protein: CSVTDRAAGYTF.